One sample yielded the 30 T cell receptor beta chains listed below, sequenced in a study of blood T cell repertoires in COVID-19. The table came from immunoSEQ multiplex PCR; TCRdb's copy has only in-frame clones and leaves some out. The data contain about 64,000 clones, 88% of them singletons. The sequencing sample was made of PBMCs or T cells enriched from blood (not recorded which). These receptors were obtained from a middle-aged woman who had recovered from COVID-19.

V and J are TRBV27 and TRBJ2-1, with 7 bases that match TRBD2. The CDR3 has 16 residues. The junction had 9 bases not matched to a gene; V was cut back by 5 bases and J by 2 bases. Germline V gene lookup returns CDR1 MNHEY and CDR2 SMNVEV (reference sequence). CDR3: CASSNPERGTYNEQFF. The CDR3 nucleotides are TGTGCCAGCAGTAACCCTGAGCGGGGAACCTACAATGAGCAGTTCTTC.

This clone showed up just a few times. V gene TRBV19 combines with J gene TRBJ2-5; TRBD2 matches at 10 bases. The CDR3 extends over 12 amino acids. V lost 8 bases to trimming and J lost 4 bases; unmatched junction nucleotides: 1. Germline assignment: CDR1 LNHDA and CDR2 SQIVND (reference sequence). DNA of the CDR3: TGTGCCAGTCGACTAGCGGGAGAGACCCAGTACTTC. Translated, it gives CASRLAGETQYF.

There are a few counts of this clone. DNA of the CDR3: TGTGCCAGCAACGACCGGCGGGATACGCAGTATTTT. Its protein product is CASNDRRDTQYF. The chain couples TRBV6-5 to TRBJ2-3; D is unresolved. CDR3 size: 12 residues. V shed 7 bases and J shed 6 bases, with 11 bases lying between them. CDR1 and CDR2 from the germline V gene are MNHEY and SVGAGI.

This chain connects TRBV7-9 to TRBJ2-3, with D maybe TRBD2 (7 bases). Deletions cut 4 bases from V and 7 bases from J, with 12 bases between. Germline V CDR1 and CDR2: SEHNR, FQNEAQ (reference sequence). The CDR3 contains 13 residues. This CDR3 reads CASSSGGTHTQYF. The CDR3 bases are TGTGCCAGCAGCTCGGGGGGCACTCATACGCAGTATTTT.

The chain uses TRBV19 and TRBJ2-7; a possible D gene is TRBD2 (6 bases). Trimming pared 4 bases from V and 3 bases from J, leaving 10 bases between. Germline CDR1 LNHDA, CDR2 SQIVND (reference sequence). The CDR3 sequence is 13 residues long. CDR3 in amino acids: CASSTGGLYEQYF. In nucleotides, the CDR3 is TGTGCCAGTAGTACTGGGGGACTCTACGAGCAGTACTTC. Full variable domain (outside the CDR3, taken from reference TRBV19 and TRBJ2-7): DGGITQSPKYLFRKEGQNVTLSCEQNLNHDAMYWYRQDPGQGLRLIYYSQIVNDFQKGDIAEGYSVSREKKESFPLTVTSAQKNPTAFYLCASSTGGLYEQYFGPGTRLTVT.

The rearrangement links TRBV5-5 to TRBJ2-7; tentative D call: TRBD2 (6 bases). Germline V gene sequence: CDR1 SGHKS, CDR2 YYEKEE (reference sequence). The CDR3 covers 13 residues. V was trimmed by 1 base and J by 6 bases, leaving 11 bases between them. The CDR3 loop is CASSLNRGGEQYF. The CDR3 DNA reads TGTGCCAGCAGCTTGAACCGGGGAGGCGAGCAGTACTTC.

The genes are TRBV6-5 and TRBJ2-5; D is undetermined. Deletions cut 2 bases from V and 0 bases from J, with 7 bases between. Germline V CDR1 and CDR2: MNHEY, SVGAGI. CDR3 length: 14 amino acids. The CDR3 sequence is CASSYGPNQETQYF. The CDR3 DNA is TGTGCCAGCAGTTACGGGCCGAACCAAGAGACCCAGTACTTC.

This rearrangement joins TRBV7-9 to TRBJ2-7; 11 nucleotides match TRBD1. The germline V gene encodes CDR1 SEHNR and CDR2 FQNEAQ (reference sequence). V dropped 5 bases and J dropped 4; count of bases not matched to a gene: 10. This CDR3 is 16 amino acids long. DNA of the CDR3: TGTGCCAGCAGCGGCATCATGGGGACAGGGGGTTACGAGCAGTACTTC. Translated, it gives CASSGIMGTGGYEQYF.

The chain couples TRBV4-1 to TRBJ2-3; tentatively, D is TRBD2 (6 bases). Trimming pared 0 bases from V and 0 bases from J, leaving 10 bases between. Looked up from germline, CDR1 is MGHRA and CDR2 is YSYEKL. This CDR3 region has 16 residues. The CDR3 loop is CASSQDAGPSTDTQYF. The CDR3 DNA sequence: TGCGCCAGCAGCCAAGACGCGGGGCCTAGCACAGATACGCAGTATTTT.

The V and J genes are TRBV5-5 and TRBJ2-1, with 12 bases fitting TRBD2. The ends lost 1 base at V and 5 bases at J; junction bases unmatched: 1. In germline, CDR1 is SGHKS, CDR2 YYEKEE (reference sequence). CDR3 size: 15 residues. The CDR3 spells CASSLRTSGDNEQFF. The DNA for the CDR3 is TGTGCCAGCAGCTTGAGGACTAGCGGGGACAATGAGCAGTTCTTC.

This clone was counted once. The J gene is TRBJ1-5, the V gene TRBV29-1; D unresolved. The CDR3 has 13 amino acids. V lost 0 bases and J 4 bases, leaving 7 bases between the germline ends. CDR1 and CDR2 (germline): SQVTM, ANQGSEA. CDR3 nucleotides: TGCAGCGTTGAAGAAGGGAGTAATCAGCCCCAGCATTTT. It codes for CSVEEGSNQPQHF.

For the CDR3, the DNA is TGTGCCAGTAGTATTGACAGGGGACCCTACGAGCAGTACTTC. Translating it yields CASSIDRGPYEQYF. V gene TRBV19 combines with J gene TRBJ2-7, with 8 positions matching TRBD1. CDR3 length: 14 amino acids. The germline V gene encodes CDR1 LNHDA and CDR2 SQIVND (reference sequence). V lost 3 bases to trimming and J lost 2 bases; unmatched junction nucleotides: 3.

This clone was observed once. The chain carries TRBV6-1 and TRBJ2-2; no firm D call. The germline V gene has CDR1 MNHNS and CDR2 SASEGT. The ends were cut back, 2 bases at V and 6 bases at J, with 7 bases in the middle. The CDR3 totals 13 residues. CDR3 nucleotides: TGTGCCAGCAGTGAATATAGTGCCGGGGAGCTGTTTTTT. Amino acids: CASSEYSAGELFF.

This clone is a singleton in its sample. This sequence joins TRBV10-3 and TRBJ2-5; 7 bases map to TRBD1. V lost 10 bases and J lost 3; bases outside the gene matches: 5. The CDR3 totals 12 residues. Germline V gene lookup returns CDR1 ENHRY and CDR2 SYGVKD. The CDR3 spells CATQDRKETQYF. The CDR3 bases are TGTGCCACCCAGGACAGGAAAGAGACCCAGTACTTC.

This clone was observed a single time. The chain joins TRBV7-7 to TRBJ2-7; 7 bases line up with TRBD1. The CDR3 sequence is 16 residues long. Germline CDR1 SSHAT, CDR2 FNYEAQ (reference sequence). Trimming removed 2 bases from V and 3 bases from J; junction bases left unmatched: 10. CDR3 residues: CASSLQGDREDYEQYF. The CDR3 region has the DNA TGTGCCAGCAGCTTACAGGGGGATCGGGAAGACTACGAGCAGTACTTC.

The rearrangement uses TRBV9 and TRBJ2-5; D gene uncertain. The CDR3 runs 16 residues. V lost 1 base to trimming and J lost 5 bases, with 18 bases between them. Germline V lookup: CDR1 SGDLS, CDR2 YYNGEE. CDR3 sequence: CASSVTWASSPETQYF. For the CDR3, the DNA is TGTGCCAGCAGCGTAACCTGGGCATCATCCCCGGAGACCCAGTACTTC.

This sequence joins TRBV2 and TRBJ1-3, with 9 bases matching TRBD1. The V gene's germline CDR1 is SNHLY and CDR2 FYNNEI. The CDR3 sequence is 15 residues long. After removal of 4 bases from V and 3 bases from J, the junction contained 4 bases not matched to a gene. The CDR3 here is CASSAGQGYGNTIYF. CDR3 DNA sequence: TGTGCCAGCAGTGCGGGACAGGGCTATGGAAACACCATATATTTT. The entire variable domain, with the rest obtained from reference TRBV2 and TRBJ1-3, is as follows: EPEVTQTPSHQVTQMGQEVILRCVPISNHLYFYWYRQILGQKVEFLVSFYNNEISEKSEIFDDQFSVERPDGSNFTLKIRSTKLEDSAMYFCASSAGQGYGNTIYFGEGSWLTVV.

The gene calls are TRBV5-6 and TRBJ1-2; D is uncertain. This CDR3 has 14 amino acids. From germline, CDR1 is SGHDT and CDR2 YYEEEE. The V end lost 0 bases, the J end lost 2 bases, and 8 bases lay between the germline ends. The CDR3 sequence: CASSLGAGNYGYTF. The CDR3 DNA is TGTGCCAGCAGCTTGGGGGCTGGGAACTATGGCTACACCTTC.

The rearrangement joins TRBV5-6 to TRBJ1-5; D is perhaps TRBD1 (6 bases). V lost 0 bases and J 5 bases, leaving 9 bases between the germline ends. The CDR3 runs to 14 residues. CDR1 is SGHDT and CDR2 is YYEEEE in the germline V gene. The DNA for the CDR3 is TGTGCCAGCAGCTTGGGGCAGGGGTATCAGCCCCAGCATTTT. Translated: CASSLGQGYQPQHF. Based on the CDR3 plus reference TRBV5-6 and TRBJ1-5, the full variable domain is DAGVTQSPTHLIKTRGQQVTLRCSPKSGHDTVSWYQQALGQGPQFIFQYYEEEERQRGNFPDRFSGHQFPNYSSELNVNALLLGDSALYLCASSLGQGYQPQHFGDGTRLSIL.

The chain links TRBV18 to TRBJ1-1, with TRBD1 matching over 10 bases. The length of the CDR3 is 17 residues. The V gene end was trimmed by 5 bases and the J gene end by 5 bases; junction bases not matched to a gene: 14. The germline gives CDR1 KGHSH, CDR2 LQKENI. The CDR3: CASSVRRQGATGTEAFF. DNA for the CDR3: TGTGCCAGCTCAGTACGGAGACAGGGGGCGACTGGTACTGAAGCTTTCTTT.

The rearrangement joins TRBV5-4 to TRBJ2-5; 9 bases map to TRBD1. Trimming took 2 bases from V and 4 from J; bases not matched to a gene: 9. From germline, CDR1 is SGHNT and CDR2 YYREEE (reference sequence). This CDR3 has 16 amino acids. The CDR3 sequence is CASSLPDRGAGETQYF. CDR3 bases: TGTGCCAGCAGCTTACCGGACAGGGGCGCCGGAGAGACCCAGTACTTC.

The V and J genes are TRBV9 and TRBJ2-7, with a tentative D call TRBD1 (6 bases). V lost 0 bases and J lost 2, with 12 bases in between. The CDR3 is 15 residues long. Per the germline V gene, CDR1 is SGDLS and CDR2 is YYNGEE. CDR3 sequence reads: CASSVAWGQAYEQYF. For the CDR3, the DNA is TGTGCCAGCAGCGTAGCTTGGGGACAAGCCTACGAGCAGTACTTC.

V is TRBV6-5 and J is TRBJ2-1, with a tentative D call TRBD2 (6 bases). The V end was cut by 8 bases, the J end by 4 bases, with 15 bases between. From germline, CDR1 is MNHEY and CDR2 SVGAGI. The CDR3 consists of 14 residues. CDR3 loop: CASPGQGLYNEQFF. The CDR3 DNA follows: TGTGCCAGCCCTGGCCAGGGACTTTACAATGAGCAGTTCTTC.

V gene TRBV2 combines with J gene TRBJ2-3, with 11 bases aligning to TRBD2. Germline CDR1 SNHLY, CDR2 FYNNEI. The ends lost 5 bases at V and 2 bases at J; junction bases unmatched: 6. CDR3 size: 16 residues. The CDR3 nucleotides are TGTGCCAGCAGTTATGAGACTAGCGGGGTCACAGATACGCAGTATTTT. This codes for CASSYETSGVTDTQYF.

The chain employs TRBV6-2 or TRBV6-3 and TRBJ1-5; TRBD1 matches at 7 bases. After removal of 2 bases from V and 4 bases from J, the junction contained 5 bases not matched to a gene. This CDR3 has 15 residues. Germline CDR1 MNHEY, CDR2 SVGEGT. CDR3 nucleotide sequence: TGTGCCAGCAGTTACGGGGCAGGGGGTAATCAGCCCCAGCATTTT. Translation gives CASSYGAGGNQPQHF.

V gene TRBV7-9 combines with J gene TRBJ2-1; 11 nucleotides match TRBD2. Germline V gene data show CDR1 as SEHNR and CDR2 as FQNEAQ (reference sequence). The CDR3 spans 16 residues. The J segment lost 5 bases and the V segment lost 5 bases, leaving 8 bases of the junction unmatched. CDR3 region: CASSPFSGGVNNEQFF. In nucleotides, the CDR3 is TGTGCCAGCAGCCCATTTAGCGGGGGGGTAAACAATGAGCAGTTCTTC. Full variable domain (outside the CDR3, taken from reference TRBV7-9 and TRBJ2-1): DTGVSQNPRHKITKRGQNVTFRCDPISEHNRLYWYRQTLGQGPEFLTYFQNEAQLEKSRLLSDRFSAERPKGSFSTLEIQRTEQGDSAMYLCASSPFSGGVNNEQFFGPGTRLTVL.

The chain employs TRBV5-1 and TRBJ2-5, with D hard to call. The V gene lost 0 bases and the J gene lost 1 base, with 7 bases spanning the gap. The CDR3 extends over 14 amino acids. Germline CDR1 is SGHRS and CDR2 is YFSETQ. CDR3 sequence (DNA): TGCGCCAGCAGCTTGGACGCGGCCCAAGAGACCCAGTACTTC. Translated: CASSLDAAQETQYF.

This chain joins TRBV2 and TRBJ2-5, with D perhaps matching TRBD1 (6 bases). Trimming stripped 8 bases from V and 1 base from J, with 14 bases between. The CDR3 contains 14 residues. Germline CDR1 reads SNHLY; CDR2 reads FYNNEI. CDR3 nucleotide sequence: TGTGCCAGCGACCGGGACAACCTCCAAGAGACCCAGTACTTC. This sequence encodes CASDRDNLQETQYF.

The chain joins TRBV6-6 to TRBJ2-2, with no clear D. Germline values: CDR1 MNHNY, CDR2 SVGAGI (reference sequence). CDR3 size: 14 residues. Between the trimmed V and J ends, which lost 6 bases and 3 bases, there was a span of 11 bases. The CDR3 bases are TGTGCCAGCAGGGCAATGGGCGACACCGGGGAGCTGTTTTTT. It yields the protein CASRAMGDTGELFF.

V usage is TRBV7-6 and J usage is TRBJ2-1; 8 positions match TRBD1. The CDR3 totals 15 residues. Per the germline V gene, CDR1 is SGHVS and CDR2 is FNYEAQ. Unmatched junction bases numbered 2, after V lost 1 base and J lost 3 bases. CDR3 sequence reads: CASSLDTGGYNEQFF. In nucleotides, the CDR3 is TGTGCCAGCAGCTTAGATACAGGGGGCTACAATGAGCAGTTCTTC.